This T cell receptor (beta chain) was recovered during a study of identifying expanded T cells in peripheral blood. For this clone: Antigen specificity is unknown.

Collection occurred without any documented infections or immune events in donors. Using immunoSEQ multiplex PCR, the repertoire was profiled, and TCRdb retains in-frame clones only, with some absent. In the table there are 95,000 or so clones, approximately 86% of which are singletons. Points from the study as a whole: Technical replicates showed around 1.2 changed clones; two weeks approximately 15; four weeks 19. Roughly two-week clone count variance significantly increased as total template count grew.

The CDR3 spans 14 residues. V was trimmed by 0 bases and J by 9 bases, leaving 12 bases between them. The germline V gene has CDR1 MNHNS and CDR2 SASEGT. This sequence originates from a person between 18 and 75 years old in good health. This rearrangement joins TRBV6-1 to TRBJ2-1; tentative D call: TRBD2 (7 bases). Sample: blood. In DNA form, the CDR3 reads TGTGCCAGCAGTGAAGCGGGGGGGCCGGGTGAGCAGTTCTTC. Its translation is CASSEAGGPGEQFF.